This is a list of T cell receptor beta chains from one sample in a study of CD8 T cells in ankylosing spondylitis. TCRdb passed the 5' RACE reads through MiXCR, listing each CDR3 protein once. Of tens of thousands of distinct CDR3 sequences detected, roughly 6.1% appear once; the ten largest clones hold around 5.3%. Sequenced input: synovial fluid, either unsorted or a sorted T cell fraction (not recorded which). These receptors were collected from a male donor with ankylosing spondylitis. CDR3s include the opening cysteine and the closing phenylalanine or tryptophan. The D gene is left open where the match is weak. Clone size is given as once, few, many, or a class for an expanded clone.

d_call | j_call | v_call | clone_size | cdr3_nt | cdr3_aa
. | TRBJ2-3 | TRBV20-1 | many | TGCAGTGCGCGGTTGGCAAATACGCAGTATTTT | CSARLANTQYF
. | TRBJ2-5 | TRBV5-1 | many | TGCGCCAGCAGCTTGTCGCCGGGGATAAGAGAGACCCAGTACTTC | CASSLSPGIRETQYF
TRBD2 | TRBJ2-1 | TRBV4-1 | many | TGCGCCAGCAGCCAGGAGCGGGGCCTGTCTATTTACAATGAGCAGTTCTTC | CASSQERGLSIYNEQFF
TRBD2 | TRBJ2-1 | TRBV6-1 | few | TGTGCCAGCTCGTTGGAGCGGGAGTATAATGAGCAGTTCTTC | CASSLEREYNEQFF
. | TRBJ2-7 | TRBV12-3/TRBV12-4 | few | TGTGCCAGCAGTTTTTTCAGGGATCGCCACGAGCAGTACTTC | CASSFFRDRHEQYF
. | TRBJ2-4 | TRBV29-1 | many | TGCAGCGTTGGGGGACCCCGGAACATTCAGTACTTC | CSVGGPRNIQYF
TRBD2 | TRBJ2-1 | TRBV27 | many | TGTGCCAGCGGGCGAATTAGCGGGAGGAGAGGCTATGAGCAGTTCTTC | CASGRISGRRGYEQFF
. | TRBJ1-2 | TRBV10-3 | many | TGTGCCATCAGTTACGACGTCGAGGGAGAATCAGTCTACTTC | CAISYDVEGESVYF
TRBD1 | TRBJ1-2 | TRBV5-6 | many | TGTGCCAGCAGCTTGGCCCTCGGACAGGGGTATGGCTACACCTTC | CASSLALGQGYGYTF
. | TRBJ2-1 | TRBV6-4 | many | TGTGCCAGCAGTCAAGACAGAGTCCGTACGAATGAGCAGTTCTTC | CASSQDRVRTNEQFF
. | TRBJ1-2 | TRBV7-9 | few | TGTGCCAGCAGCCGCCGGACATCAAGTGGCTATGGCTACACCTTC | CASSRRTSSGYGYTF